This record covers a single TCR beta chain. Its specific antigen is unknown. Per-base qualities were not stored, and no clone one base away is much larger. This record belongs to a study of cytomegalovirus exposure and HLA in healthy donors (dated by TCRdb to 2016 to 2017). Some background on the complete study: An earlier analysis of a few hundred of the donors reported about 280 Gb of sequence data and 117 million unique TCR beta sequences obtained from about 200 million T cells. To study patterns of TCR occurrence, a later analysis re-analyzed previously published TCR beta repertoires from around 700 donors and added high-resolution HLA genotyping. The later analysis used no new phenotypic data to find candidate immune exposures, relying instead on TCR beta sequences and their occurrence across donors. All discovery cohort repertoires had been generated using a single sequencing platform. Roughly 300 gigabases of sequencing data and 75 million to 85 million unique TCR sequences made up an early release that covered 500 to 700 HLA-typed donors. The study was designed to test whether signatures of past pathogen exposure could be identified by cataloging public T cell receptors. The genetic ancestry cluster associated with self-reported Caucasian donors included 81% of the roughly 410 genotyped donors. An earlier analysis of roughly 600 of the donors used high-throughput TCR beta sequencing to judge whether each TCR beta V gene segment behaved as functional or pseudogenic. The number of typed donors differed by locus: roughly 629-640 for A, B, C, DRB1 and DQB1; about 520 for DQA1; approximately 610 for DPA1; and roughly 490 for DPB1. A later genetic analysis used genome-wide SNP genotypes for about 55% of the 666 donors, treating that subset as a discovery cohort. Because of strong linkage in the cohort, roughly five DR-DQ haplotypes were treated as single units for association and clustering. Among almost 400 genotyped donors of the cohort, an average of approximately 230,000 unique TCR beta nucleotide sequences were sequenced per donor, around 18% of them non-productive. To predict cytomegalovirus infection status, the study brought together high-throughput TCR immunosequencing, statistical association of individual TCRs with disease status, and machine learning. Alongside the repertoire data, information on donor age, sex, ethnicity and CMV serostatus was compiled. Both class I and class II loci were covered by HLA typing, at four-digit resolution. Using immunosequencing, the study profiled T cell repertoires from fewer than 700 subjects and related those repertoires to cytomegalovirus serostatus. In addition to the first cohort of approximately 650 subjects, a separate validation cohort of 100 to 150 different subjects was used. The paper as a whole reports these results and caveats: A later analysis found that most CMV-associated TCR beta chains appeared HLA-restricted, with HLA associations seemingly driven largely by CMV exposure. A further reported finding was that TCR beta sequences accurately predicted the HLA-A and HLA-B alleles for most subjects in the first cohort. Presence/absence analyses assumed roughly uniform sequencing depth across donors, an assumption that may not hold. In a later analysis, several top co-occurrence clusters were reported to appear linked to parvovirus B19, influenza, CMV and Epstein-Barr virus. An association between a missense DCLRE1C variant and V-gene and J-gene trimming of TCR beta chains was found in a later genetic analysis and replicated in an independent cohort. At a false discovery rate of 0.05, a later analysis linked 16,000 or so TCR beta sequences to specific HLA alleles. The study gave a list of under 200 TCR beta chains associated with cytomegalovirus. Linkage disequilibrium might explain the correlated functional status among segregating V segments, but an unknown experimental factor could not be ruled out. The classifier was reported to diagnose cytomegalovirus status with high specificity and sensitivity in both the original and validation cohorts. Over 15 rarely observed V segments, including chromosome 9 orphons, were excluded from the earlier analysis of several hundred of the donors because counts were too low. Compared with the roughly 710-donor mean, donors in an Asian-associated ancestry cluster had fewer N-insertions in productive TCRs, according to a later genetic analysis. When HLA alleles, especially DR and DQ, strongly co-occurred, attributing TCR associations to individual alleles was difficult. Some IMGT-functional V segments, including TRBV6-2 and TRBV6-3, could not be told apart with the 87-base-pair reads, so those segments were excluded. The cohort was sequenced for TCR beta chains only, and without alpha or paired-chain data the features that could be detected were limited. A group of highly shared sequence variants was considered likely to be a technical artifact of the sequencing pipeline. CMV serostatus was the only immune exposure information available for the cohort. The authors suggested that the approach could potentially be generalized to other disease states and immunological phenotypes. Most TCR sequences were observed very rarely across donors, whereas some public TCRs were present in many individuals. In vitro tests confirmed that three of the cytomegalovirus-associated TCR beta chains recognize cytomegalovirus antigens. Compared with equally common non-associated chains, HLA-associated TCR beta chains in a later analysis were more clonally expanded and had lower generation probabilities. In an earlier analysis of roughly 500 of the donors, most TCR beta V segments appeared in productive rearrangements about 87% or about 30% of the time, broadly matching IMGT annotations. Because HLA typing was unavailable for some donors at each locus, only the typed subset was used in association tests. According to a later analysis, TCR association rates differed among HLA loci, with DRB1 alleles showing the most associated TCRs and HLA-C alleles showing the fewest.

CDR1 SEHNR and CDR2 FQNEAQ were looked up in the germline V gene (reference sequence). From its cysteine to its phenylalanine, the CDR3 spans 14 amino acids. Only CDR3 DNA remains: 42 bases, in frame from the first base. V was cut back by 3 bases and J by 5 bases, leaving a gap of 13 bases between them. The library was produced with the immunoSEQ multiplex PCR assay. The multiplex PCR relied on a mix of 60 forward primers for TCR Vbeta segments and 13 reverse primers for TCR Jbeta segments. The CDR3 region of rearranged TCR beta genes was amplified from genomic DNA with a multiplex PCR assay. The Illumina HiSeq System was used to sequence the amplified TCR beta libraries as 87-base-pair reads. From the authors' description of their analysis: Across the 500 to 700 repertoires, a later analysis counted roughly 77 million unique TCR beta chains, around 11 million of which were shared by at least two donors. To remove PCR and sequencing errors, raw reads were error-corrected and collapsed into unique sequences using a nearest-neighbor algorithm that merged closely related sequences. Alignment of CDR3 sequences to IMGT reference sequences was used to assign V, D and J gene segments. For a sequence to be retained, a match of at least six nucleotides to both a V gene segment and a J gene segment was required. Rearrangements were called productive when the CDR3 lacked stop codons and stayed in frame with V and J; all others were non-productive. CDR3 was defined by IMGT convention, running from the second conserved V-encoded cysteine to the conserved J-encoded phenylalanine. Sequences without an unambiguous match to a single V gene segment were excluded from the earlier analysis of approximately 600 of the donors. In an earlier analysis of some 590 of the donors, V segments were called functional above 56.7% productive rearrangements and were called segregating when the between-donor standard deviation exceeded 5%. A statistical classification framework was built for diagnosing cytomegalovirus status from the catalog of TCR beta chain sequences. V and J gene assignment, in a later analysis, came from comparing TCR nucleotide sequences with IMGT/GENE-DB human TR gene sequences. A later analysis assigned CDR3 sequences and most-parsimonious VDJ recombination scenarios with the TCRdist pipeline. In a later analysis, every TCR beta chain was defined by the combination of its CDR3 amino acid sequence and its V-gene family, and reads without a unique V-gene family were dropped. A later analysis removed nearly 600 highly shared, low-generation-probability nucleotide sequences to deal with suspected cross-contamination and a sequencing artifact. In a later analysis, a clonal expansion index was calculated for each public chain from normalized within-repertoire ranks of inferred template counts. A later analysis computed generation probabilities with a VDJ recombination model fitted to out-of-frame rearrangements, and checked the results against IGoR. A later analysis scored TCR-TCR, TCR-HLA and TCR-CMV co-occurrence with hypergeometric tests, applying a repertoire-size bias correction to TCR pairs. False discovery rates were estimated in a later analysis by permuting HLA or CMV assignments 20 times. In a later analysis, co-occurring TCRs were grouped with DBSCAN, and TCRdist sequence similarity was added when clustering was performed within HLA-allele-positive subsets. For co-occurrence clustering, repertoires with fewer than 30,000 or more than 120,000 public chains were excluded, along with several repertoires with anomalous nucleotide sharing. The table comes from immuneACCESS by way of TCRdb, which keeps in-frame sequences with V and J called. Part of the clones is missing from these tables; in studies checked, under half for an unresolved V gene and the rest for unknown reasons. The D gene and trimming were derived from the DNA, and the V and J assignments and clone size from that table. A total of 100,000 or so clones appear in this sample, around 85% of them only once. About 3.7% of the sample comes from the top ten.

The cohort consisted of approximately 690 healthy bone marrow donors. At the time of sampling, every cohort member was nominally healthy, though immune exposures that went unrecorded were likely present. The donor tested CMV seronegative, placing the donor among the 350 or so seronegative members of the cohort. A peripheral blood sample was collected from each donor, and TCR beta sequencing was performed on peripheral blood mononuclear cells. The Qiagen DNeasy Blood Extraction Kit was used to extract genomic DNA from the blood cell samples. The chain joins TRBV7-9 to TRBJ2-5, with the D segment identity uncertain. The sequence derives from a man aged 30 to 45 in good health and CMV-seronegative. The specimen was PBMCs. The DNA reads TGTGCCAGCAGCTTTCATAGATCTCCGGAGACCCAGTACTTC. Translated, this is CASSFHRSPETQYF.